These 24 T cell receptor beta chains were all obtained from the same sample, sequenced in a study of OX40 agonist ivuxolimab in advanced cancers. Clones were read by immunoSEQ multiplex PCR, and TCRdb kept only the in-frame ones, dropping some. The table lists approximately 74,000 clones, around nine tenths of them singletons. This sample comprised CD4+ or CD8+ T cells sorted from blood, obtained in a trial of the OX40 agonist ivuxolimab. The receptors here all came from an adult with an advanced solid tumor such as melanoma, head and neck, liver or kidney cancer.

The CDR3 coding sequence is TGTGCCAGCTCAGAGTCGACTAGCACAGATACGCAGTATTTT. Translating it yields CASSESTSTDTQYF. The V gene is TRBV18, the J gene TRBJ2-3; D not certain. This CDR3 contains 14 residues. V was clipped by 5 bases and J by 0 bases, with 9 bases between them. Germline CDR1 is KGHSH and CDR2 is LQKENI.

The CDR3 region is CASSDATGANYGYTF. The CDR3 bases are TGTGCCAGCAGCGACGCGACAGGGGCTAACTATGGCTACACCTTC. This sequence joins TRBV7-2 and TRBJ1-2; 8 bases are shared with TRBD1. The CDR3 loop spans 15 amino acids. From germline, CDR1 is SGHTA and CDR2 FQGNSA. V lost 5 bases, J lost 0 bases, and 5 bases stayed unmatched. Based on the CDR3 plus reference TRBV7-2 and TRBJ1-2, the full variable domain is GAGVSQSPSNKVTEKGKDVELRCDPISGHTALYWYRQSLGQGLEFLIYFQGNSAPDKSGLPSDRFSAERTGGSVSTLTIQRTQQEDSAVYLCASSDATGANYGYTFGSGTRLTVV.

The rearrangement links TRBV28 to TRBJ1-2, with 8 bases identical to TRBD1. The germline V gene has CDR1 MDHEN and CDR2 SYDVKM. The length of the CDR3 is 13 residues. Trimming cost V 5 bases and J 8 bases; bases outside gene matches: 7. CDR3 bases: TGTGCCAGCAGTGTGGACAGGGAGAGGGGCTACACCTTC. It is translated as CASSVDRERGYTF.

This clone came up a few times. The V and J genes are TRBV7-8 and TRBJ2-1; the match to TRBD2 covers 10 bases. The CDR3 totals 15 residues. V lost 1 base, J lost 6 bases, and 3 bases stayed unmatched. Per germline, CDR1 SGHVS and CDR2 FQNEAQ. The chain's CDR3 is CASSLGAGGLNEQFF. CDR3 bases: TGTGCCAGCAGCTTAGGAGCGGGAGGGCTCAATGAGCAGTTCTTC.

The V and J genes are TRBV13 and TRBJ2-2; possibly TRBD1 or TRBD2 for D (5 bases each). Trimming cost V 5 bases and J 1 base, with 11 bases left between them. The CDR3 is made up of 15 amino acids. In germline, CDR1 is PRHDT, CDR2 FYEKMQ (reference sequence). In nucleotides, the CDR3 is TGTGCCAGCAGCCCGAGGGACGGGAACACCGGGGAGCTGTTTTTT. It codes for CASSPRDGNTGELFF.

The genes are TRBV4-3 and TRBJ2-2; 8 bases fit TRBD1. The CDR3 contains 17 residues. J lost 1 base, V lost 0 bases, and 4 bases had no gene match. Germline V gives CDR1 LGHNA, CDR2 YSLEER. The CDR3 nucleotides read TGCGCCAGCAGCCAAGACGCCGGGACAGGGAACACCGGGGAGCTGTTTTTT. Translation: CASSQDAGTGNTGELFF.

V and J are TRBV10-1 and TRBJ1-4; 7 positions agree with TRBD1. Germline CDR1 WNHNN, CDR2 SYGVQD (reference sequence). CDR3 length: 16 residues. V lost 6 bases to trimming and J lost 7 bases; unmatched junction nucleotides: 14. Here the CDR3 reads CASSPGDWDSGEKLFF. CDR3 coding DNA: TGCGCCAGCAGCCCCGGGGACTGGGACAGCGGTGAAAAACTGTTTTTT.

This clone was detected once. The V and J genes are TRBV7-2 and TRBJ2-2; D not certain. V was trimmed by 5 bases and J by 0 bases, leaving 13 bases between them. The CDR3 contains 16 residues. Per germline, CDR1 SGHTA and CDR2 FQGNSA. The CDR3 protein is CASSPMQVANTGELFF. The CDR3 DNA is TGTGCCAGCAGCCCGATGCAGGTTGCGAACACCGGGGAGCTGTTTTTT. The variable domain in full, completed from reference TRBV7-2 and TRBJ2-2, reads GAGVSQSPSNKVTEKGKDVELRCDPISGHTALYWYRQSLGQGLEFLIYFQGNSAPDKSGLPSDRFSAERTGGSVSTLTIQRTQQEDSAVYLCASSPMQVANTGELFFGEGSRLTVL.

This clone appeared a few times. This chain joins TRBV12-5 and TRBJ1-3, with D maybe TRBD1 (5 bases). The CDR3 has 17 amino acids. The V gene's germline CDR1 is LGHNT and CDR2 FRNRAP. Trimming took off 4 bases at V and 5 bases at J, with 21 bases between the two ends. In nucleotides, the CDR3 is TGTGCTAGTGGTTCGCCCTTGTGGGGGGAAGGAAGAAACACCATATATTTT. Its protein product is CASGSPLWGEGRNTIYF.

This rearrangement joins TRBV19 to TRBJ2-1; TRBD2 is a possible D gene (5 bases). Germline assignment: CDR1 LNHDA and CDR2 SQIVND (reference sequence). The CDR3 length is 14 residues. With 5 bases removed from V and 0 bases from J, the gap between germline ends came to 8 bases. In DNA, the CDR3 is TGTGCCAGTAGTTTACGGGACTCCTACAATGAGCAGTTCTTC. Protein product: CASSLRDSYNEQFF.

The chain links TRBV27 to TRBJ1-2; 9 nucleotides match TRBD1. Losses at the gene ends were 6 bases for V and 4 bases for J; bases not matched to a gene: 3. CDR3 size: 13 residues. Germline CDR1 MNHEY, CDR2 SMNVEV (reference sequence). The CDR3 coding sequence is TGTGCCAGCAGACAGGGGGCGGGCTATGGCTACACCTTC. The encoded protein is CASRQGAGYGYTF.

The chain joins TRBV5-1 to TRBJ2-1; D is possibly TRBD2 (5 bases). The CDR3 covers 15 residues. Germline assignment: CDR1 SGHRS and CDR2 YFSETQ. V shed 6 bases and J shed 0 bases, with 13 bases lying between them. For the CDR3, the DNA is TGCGCCAGCACCCTAGCCGATAGCTCCTACAATGAGCAGTTCTTC. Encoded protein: CASTLADSSYNEQFF.

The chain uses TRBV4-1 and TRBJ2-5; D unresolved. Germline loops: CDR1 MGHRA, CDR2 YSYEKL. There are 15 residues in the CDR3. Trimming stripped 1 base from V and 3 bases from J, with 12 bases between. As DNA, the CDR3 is TGCGCCAGCAGCCAAGTGGGCGTCCAGAAAGAGACCCAGTACTTC. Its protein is CASSQVGVQKETQYF.

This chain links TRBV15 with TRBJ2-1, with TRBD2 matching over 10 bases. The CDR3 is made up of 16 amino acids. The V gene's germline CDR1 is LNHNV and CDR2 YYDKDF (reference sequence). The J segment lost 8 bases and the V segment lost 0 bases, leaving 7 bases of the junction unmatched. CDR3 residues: CATSRDASGRRDEQFF. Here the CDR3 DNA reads TGTGCCACCAGCAGAGATGCTAGCGGGAGACGGGATGAGCAGTTCTTC.

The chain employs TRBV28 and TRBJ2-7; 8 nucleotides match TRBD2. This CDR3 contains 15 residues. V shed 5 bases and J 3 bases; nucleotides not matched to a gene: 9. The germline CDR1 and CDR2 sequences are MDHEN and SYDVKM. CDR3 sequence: CASSPGTSRYYEQYF. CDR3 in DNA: TGTGCCAGCAGTCCCGGGACTAGTCGGTACTACGAGCAGTACTTC. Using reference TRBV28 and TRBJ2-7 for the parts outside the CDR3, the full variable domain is DVKVTQSSRYLVKRTGEKVFLECVQDMDHENMFWYRQDPGLGLRLIYFSYDVKMKEKGDIPEGYSVSREKKERFSLILESASTNQTSMYLCASSPGTSRYYEQYFGPGTRLTVT.

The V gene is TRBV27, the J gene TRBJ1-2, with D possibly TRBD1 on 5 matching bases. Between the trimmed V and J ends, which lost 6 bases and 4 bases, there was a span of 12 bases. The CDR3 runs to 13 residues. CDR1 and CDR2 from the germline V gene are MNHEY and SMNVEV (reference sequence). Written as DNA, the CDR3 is TGTGCCAGCAGACCGCAGGGACCCTATGGCTACACCTTC. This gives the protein CASRPQGPYGYTF.

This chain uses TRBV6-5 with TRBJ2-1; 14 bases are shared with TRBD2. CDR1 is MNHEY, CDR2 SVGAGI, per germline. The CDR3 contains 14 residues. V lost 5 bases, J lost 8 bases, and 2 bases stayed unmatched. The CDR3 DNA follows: TGTGCCAGCAGTGGGACTAGCGGGAGCTATGAGCAGTTCTTC. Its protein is CASSGTSGSYEQFF.

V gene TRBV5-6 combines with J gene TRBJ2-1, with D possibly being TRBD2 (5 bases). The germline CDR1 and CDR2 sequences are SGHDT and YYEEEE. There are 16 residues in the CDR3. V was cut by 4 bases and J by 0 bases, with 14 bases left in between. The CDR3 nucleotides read TGTGCCAGCAGCAGACGGACGGGGAGCTCCTACAATGAGCAGTTCTTC. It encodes CASSRRTGSSYNEQFF.

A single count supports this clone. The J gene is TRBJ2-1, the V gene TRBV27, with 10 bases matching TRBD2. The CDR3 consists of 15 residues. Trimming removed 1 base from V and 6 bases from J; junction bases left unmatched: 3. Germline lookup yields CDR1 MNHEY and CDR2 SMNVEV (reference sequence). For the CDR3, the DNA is TGTGCCAGCAGTTTATTACTAGCGGGGATCAATGAGCAGTTCTTC. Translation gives CASSLLLAGINEQFF.

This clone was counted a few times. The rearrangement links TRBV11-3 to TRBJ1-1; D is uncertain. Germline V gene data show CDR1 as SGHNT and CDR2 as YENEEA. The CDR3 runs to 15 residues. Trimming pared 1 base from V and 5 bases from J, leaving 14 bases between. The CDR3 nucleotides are TGTGCCAGCAGCTTAGGCGACGGGGAGGGAACTGAAGCTTTCTTT. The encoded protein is CASSLGDGEGTEAFF.

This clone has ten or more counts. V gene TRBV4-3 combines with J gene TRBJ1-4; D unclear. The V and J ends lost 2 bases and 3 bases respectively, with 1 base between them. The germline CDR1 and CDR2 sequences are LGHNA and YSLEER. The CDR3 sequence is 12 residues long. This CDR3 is CASSQPNEKLFF. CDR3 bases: TGCGCCAGCAGCCAACCTAATGAAAAACTGTTTTTT.

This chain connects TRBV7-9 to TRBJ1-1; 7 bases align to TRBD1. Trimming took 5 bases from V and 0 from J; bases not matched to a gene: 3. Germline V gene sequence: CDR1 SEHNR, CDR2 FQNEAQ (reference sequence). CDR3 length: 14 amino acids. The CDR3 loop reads CASSTGALNTEAFF. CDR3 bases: TGTGCCAGCAGCACAGGGGCTTTGAACACTGAAGCTTTCTTT.

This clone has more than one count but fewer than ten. CDR3 in amino acids: CASGGDQETQYF. CDR3 in DNA: TGTGCCAGCGGGGGGGATCAAGAGACCCAGTACTTC. This chain links TRBV6-5 with TRBJ2-5; 7 positions agree with TRBD2. CDR1 and CDR2 (germline): MNHEY, SVGAGI. The ends lost 8 bases at V and 2 bases at J; junction bases unmatched: 2. CDR3 size: 12 residues.

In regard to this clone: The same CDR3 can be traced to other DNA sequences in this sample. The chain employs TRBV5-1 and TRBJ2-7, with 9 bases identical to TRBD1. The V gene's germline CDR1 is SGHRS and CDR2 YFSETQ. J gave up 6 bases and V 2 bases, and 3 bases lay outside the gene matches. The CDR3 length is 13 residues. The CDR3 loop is CASSLGTGSEQYF. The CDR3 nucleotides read TGCGCCAGCAGCTTAGGGACAGGGAGCGAGCAGTACTTC.